The rows below give T cell receptor beta chains drawn from one sample of a study of regulatory T cells in long-lasting Graves disease. TCRdb processed the multiplex PCR reads anew with MiXCR; each CDR3 protein has one entry. The data show 550,000 or so distinct CDR3 sequences, with 9.5% to 15% seen just once and about 8.3% held by the top ten. The same specimen was also included in a second study, on T cells in Graves' hyperthyroidism and ophthalmopathy.

Source: peripheral blood mononuclear cells (PBMCs), taken at new diagnosis, from a patient treated with antithyroid drugs. These receptors originate from a woman aged 25 to 45 with Graves disease. Both conserved end residues are part of each CDR3. Fields, in order: clone size, D gene, V gene, J gene, CDR3 protein, CDR3 DNA. D genes are given only for firm matches. Clone size is given for some rows only: seen once, a few or many times, or a class if the clone is expanded.

NA,NA,TRBV30,TRBJ1-2,CAWSDTGISGYTF,TGTGCCTGGAGCGATACAGGGATATCTGGCTACACCTTC
NA,NA,TRBV6-1,TRBJ1-3,CASSLFRPKQKAQNTIYF,TGTGCCAGCAGCCTCTTCCGGCCTAAACAGAAGGCCCAAAACACCATATATTTT
NA,NA,TRBV4-2,TRBJ1-4,CASSQVRTANNEKLFF,TGTGCCAGCAGCCAAGTCAGGACGGCTAATAATGAAAAACTGTTTTTT
many,NA,TRBV7-2,TRBJ2-1,CASSLDVRAFEQFF,TGTGCCAGCAGCTTAGATGTGCGGGCATTTGAGCAGTTCTTC
NA,NA,TRBV2,TRBJ1-2,CASREQRSYGYTF,TGTGCCAGCAGGGAACAGCGAAGCTATGGCTACACCTTC
many,NA,TRBV19,TRBJ1-4,CASSIGFDRVNEKLFF,TGTGCCAGTAGTATAGGATTCGACCGGGTTAATGAAAAACTGTTTTTT
many,NA,TRBV19,TRBJ1-5,CASSIRQGGNQPQHF,TGTGCCAGTAGTATCCGGCAGGGCGGCAATCAGCCCCAGCATTTT
many,NA,TRBV20-1,TRBJ2-3,CSASDGTSVRGDTQYF,TGCAGTGCTAGCGATGGGACCAGCGTGAGGGGAGATACGCAGTATTTT
few,TRBD2,TRBV19,TRBJ2-1,CASSHVATSGTYNEQFF,TGTGCCAGTAGCCACGTCGCGACTAGCGGGACCTACAATGAGCAGTTCTTC
NA,NA,TRBV6-1,TRBJ2-1,CASSEPFLSSYNEQFF,TGTGCCAGCAGTGAACCGTTTCTGAGCTCCTACAATGAGCAGTTCTTC
NA,NA,TRBV7-8,TRBJ1-1,CASSQGRLETLTKAFF,TGTGCCAGCAGCCAAGGCCGATTAGAGACATTAACTAAAGCTTTCTTT
NA,TRBD2,TRBV2,TRBJ2-7,CASRAGLAGGAYEQYF,TGTGCCAGCAGAGCGGGACTAGCGGGAGGGGCCTACGAGCAGTACTTC
NA,NA,TRBV15,TRBJ2-7,CATSREGAGEQYF,TGTGCCACCAGCAGAGAAGGGGCGGGCGAGCAGTACTTC
few,NA,TRBV6-2/TRBV6-3,TRBJ2-1,CASSYGVAGLTQEEFF,TGTGCCAGCAGTTATGGAGTGGCGGGGTTGACACAGGAGGAGTTCTTC
many,NA,TRBV24-1,TRBJ2-7,CATSDLQGSPTYEQYF,TGTGCCACCAGTGATTTGCAGGGGTCGCCGACCTACGAGCAGTACTTC
many,TRBD1,TRBV27,TRBJ2-7,CASSTPGQGGYEQYF,TGTGCCAGCAGTACGCCGGGACAGGGAGGCTACGAGCAGTACTTC
NA,TRBD2,TRBV20-1,TRBJ2-5,CSAGPGTSGRETQYF,TGCAGTGCTGGACCCGGGACTAGCGGGAGAGAGACCCAGTACTTC
many,NA,TRBV29-1,TRBJ2-1,CSVDKSYNEQFF,TGCAGCGTTGATAAGTCGTACAATGAGCAGTTCTTC
many,NA,TRBV27,TRBJ2-3,CASSLLSADTQYF,TGTGCCAGCAGTTTATTAAGCGCAGATACGCAGTATTTT
many,NA,TRBV6-2/TRBV6-3,TRBJ2-1,CASSYSASINEQFF,TGTGCCAGCAGTTACTCGGCTAGCATTAATGAGCAGTTCTTC
many,NA,TRBV7-2,TRBJ2-1,CASSLIRRPHNEQFF,TGTGCCAGCAGCTTAATCAGGAGGCCCCACAATGAGCAGTTCTTC
few,NA,TRBV7-9,TRBJ2-7,CVSSLPDGLLKGEQYF,TGTGTCAGCAGCTTACCAGACGGACTCCTAAAGGGCGAGCAGTACTTC
NA,TRBD1,TRBV18,TRBJ1-1,CASSPFVPRTGNTEAFF,TGTGCCAGCTCACCCTTCGTTCCCCGGACAGGGAACACTGAAGCTTTCTTT
NA,NA,TRBV20-1,TRBJ2-5,CIARVRSGAETQYF,TGCATCGCTAGAGTCCGTTCAGGGGCAGAGACCCAGTACTTC
many,TRBD2,TRBV11-2,TRBJ2-5,CASSFGWTSGYQETQYF,TGTGCCAGCAGCTTTGGGTGGACTAGCGGGTACCAAGAGACCCAGTACTTC
many,NA,TRBV29-1,TRBJ2-7,CSVGTGYSYEQYF,TGCAGCGTTGGTACGGGCTATTCCTACGAGCAGTACTTC
many,TRBD1,TRBV20-1,TRBJ2-1,CSAWTGGSYNEQFF,TGCAGTGCTTGGACAGGGGGCTCCTACAATGAGCAGTTCTTC
many,NA,TRBV11-2,TRBJ1-2,CASSLLINYGYTF,TGTGCCAGCAGCTTACTGATTAACTATGGCTACACCTTC
many,NA,TRBV29-1,TRBJ2-1,CSVPGWGRGYNEQFF,TGCAGCGTGCCCGGATGGGGGAGGGGGTACAATGAGCAGTTCTTC
many,TRBD1,TRBV5-6,TRBJ2-5,CATRRTGGEETQYF,TGTGCCACCCGCCGGACAGGGGGCGAAGAGACCCAGTACTTC
NA,TRBD2,TRBV6-1,TRBJ2-5,CASSRTSFQETQYF,TGTGCCAGCAGCAGGACTAGCTTTCAAGAGACCCAGTACTTC
many,TRBD2,TRBV20-1,TRBJ2-1,CSARPLPSGSYNEQFF,TGCAGTGCTAGGCCCCTCCCTAGCGGGTCCTACAATGAGCAGTTCTTC
large,TRBD1,TRBV12-3/TRBV12-4,TRBJ2-3,CASSSTDRGHMDTQYF,TGTGCCAGCAGTTCCACTGACAGGGGGCACATGGATACGCAGTATTTT
many,TRBD2,TRBV19,TRBJ2-5,CASSTVGTKGRETQYF,TGTGCCAGTAGTACCGTAGGGACTAAGGGGAGAGAGACCCAGTACTTC
many,NA,TRBV28,TRBJ1-6,CASSSVLGANSPLHF,TGTGCCAGCAGTTCAGTCTTGGGGGCCAATTCACCCCTCCACTTT
many,NA,TRBV30,TRBJ2-7,CAWSSQGPYEQYF,TGTGCCTGGAGTTCTCAGGGGCCCTACGAGCAGTACTTC
few,NA,TRBV4-1,TRBJ2-5,CASSQGPTGETQYF,TGCGCCAGCAGCCAAGGGCCGACCGGAGAGACCCAGTACTTC
many,NA,TRBV6-5,TRBJ2-2,CASSYSLGGDTGELFF,TGTGCCAGCAGTTACTCACTTGGGGGCGACACCGGGGAGCTGTTTTTT
many,NA,TRBV12-3/TRBV12-4,TRBJ1-1,CASRGDRNQMNTEAFF,TGTGCCAGCAGGGGAGACAGGAATCAGATGAACACTGAAGCTTTCTTT
many,NA,TRBV5-1,TRBJ2-2,CASSFPNTGELFF,TGCGCCAGCAGCTTCCCCAACACCGGGGAGCTGTTTTTT
many,NA,TRBV28,TRBJ2-7,CASSPPGSPYEQYF,TGTGCCAGCAGTCCCCCGGGGTCCCCCTACGAGCAGTACTTC